This T cell receptor (beta chain) was obtained from a study of shared clonotypes between healthy human individuals. Study-level results: In several donors, about 5% of naive CD4 clonotypes appeared in common. Across subsets, estimated richness was generally greater for naive than for memory populations.

With regard to this clone: The antigen is undetermined.

In the study's own analysis: Because ImmunoSEQ provided only junction sequences with no quality scores, the filtering differed. Here immunoSEQ multiplex PCR was the method, and the copy in TCRdb shows in-frame clones only, minus some. The D gene and trimming were derived from the DNA, and the V and J assignments and clone size from that table. The sample records 190,000 or so clones, 65% to 80% being singletons. The germline V gene encodes CDR1 LNHDA and CDR2 SQIVND (reference sequence). The CDR3 contains 15 residues. Trimming took off 3 bases at V and 4 bases at J, with 13 bases between the two ends.

Sequenced sample: memory CD4+ T cells sorted from blood. Documented subset: CD45RA-negative fraction. This sequence was found in a man between 25 and 39 years old in good health. The chain recombines TRBV19 with TRBJ1-5; D uncertain. CDR3 sequence reads: CASSIDTARNQPQHF. The CDR3 DNA follows: TGTGCCAGTAGTATTGACACAGCAAGAAATCAGCCCCAGCATTTT. Full variable domain (missing parts from reference TRBV19 and TRBJ1-5): DGGITQSPKYLFRKEGQNVTLSCEQNLNHDAMYWYRQDPGQGLRLIYYSQIVNDFQKGDIAEGYSVSREKKESFPLTVTSAQKNPTAFYLCASSIDTARNQPQHFGDGTRLSIL.